The clone carrying this TCR beta chain has just one count. Its cognate antigen is unknown. Vbeta (60) and Jbeta (13) primers were used in the PCR. Here immunoSEQ multiplex PCR was the method, and the copy in TCRdb shows in-frame clones only, minus some. The table lists approximately 130,000 clones, over 75% of them singletons. Germline CDR1 is SGHDT and CDR2 is YYEEEE. The J segment lost 9 bases and the V segment lost 4 bases, leaving 5 bases of the junction unmatched. This CDR3 comprises 12 residues. The data stem from a study of cytomegalovirus exposure and HLA in healthy donors. Points from the study as a whole: About 87% or about 30% of the time was how often most TCR beta V segments were productive, according to an earlier analysis.

V gene TRBV5-6 combines with J gene TRBJ2-5, with 8 positions matching TRBD1. Material for sequencing was PBMCs. The origin of this receptor is a man over 45 in good health and CMV-seronegative. The CDR3 bases are TGTGCCAGCAGCCTCGACAGGGGAGCCCAGTACTTC. Translating gives CASSLDRGAQYF. The whole variable domain, remainder taken from reference TRBV5-6 and TRBJ2-5, is DAGVTQSPTHLIKTRGQQVTLRCSPKSGHDTVSWYQQALGQGPQFIFQYYEEEERQRGNFPDRFSGHQFPNYSSELNVNALLLGDSALYLCASSLDRGAQYFGPGTRLLVL.